A single sample gave rise to the 10 T cell receptor beta chains below, sequenced in a study of a mutant IDH1 vaccine in newly diagnosed glioma. The method was immunoSEQ multiplex PCR; TCRdb's version includes in-frame clones alone and lacks a portion of them. The sample lists about 41,000 clones; around 76% were seen once. Their target antigens are unknown. Time point: week 23, last vaccination. With topical imiquimod, each dose of the vaccine consisted of 300 ug of mutant IDH1 20-mer peptide. The sample in question was PBMCs, obtained from a glioma patient whose treatment included an IDH1 peptide vaccine. The receptors stem from a woman in her thirties or forties with glioma. Some clones in this sample may be carry-over from other donors' samples.

The rearrangement joins TRBV4-2 to TRBJ2-7; D gene unclear. Trimming shortened V by 1 base and J by 0 bases, and 13 bases separated the two germline ends. CDR1 is LGHNA, CDR2 YNFKEQ, per germline. The CDR3 is made up of 16 amino acids. The CDR3 region is CASSQVRGESSYEQYF. CDR3 bases: TGTGCCAGCAGCCAAGTCCGTGGTGAAAGCTCCTACGAGCAGTACTTC.

The chain uses TRBV30 and TRBJ1-4; D is undetermined. The V gene's germline CDR1 is GTSNPN and CDR2 SVGIG (reference sequence). The CDR3 sequence is 11 residues long. V lost 3 bases and J 5 bases, leaving 4 bases between the germline ends. CDR3 in amino acids: CAWRKNEKLFF. DNA of the CDR3: TGTGCCTGGAGGAAGAATGAAAAACTGTTTTTT.

This clone has just a few counts. CDR3 in amino acids: CASRKTGEGYTF. Here the CDR3 DNA reads TGTGCCAGCAGAAAGACAGGGGAAGGCTACACCTTC. The rearrangement uses TRBV6-1 and TRBJ1-2, with 8 bases matching TRBD1. V shed 6 bases, J shed 8 bases, and the junction held 5 bases outside the gene matches. The CDR3 runs 12 residues. Per the germline V gene, CDR1 is MNHNS and CDR2 is SASEGT.

The chain is built from TRBV2 and TRBJ2-5; D might be TRBD1 (6 bases). Germline CDR1 reads SNHLY; CDR2 reads FYNNEI. V was cut by 6 bases and J by 0 bases, with 8 bases left in between. CDR3 length: 13 amino acids. CDR3 residues: CASRGQYQETQYF. CDR3 coding DNA: TGTGCCAGCAGAGGACAGTACCAAGAGACCCAGTACTTC.

The chain combines TRBV10-3 with TRBJ1-2, with D unclear. The germline CDR1 and CDR2 sequences are ENHRY and SYGVKD. V gave up 5 bases and J gave up 5 bases, with 6 bases separating them. CDR3 size: 11 residues. The CDR3 loop reads CAISTKYGYTF. CDR3 sequence (DNA): TGTGCCATCAGTACAAAATATGGCTACACCTTC.

V is TRBV9 and J is TRBJ2-2, with a tentative D call TRBD1 (6 bases). Trimming pared 0 bases from V and 4 bases from J, leaving 13 bases between. Germline-derived CDR1 and CDR2 are SGDLS and YYNGEE. The CDR3 covers 16 residues. CDR3 amino acids: CASSVAQGRATGELFF. The CDR3 DNA follows: TGTGCCAGCAGCGTAGCTCAGGGGCGGGCCACCGGGGAGCTGTTTTTT.

The genes are TRBV5-1 and TRBJ2-3; no clear D gene. This CDR3 is 15 amino acids long. Germline CDR1 SGHRS, CDR2 YFSETQ. With 0 bases removed from V and 2 bases from J, the gap between germline ends came to 10 bases. CDR3 sequence: CASSLDAGDTDTQYF. DNA of the CDR3: TGCGCCAGCAGCTTGGATGCAGGCGACACAGATACGCAGTATTTT.

The chain links TRBV7-2 to TRBJ2-7, with D possibly being TRBD1 or TRBD2 (5 bases each). Germline V gene data show CDR1 as SGHTA and CDR2 as FQGNSA. V was cut by 5 bases and J by 5 bases, with 19 bases left in between. The CDR3 is 15 amino acids. The CDR3: CASSRGDLSNDEQYF. In nucleotides, the CDR3 is TGTGCCAGCAGCCGAGGGGACCTCTCTAACGACGAGCAGTACTTC.

The chain employs TRBV7-9 and TRBJ1-2; 7 positions match TRBD1. This CDR3 is built from 17 residues. Germline V lookup: CDR1 SEHNR, CDR2 FQNEAQ (reference sequence). V trimming: 2 bases; J trimming: 4 bases; junction bases outside the gene matches: 13. CDR3 DNA: TGTGCCAGCAGCTTAAATTCCCCGGCCCAGGGGGGCTATGGCTACACCTTC. As protein: CASSLNSPAQGGYGYTF.

This clone has a handful of counts. The chain employs TRBV14 and TRBJ2-7, with D perhaps matching TRBD2 (5 bases). CDR1 is SGHDN, CDR2 FVKESK, per germline. Trimming pared 3 bases from V and 0 bases from J, leaving 15 bases between. This CDR3 contains 16 residues. The CDR3 sequence: CASSQGSWAPSYEQYF. The CDR3 region has the DNA TGTGCCAGCAGCCAGGGGAGCTGGGCTCCCTCCTACGAGCAGTACTTC.